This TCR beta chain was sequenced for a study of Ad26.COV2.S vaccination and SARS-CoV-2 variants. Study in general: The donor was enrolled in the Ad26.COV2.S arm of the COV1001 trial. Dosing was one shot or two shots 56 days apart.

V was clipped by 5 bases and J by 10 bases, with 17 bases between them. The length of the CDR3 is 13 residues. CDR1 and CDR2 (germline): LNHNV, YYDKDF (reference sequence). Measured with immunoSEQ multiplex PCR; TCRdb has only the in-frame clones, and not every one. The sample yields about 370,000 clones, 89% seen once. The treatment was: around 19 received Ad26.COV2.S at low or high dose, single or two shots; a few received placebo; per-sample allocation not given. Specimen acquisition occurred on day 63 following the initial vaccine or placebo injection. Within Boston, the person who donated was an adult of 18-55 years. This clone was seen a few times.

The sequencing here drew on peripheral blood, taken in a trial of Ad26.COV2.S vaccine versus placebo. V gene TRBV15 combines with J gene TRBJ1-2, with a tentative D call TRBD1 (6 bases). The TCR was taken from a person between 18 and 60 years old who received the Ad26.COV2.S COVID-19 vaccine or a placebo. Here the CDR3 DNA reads TGTGCCACCAGCGTAGAATCAGGGGAGGACTACACCTTC. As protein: CATSVESGEDYTF.